This T cell receptor (beta chain) originates from a study of post-analysis software for immune sequencing data. Study-wide findings and caveats: Patients used about 5 TRBV segments, including TRBV5-6, TRBV5-1 and TRBV20-1, more often than controls.

Unique molecular identifiers were carried by the TCR beta cDNA libraries. TCRdb analysed the PCR reads with MiXCR anew, one entry per CDR3 protein. Of about 820,000 distinct CDR3 sequences in the sample, around 50% are singletons; the top ten hold roughly 4.4%. A word on this clonotype: Antigen unknown.

The ends were cut back, 0 bases at V and 6 bases at J, with 18 bases in the middle. Germline V gene data show CDR1 as DFQATT and CDR2 as SNEGSKA (reference sequence). The CDR3 consists of 15 residues. V usage is TRBV20-1 and J usage is TRBJ2-7; tentative D call: TRBD1 (6 bases). This clonotype was sampled from a girl aged 10-17 years with multiple sclerosis. Sequencing was carried out using blood. CDR3 nucleotides: TGCAGTGCTAGAGATTTCCGAAAACAGGGTGCCGAGCAGTACTTC. This translates into CSARDFRKQGAEQYF.